Reported below is one T cell receptor (beta chain). The antigen is not known. Using immunoSEQ multiplex PCR, the repertoire was profiled, and TCRdb retains in-frame clones only, with some absent. Found here are approximately 2,000,000 clones, just under 95% of them singletons; the top ten hold 0.3% to 0.45%. The source of the sample is a study of shared clonotypes between healthy human individuals. Trimming cost V 5 bases and J 4 bases, with 20 bases left between them. CDR3 length equals 16 residues. The V gene's germline CDR1 is MDHEN and CDR2 SYDVKM. Study results and limitations: Collection of samples was limited to blood; tissue repertoires likely differ. Limited genetic and exposure-history diversity came from having few donors.

Sequenced sample: naive CD4+ T cells from PBMCs. Described subset: CD45RA+ positively selected. This sequence originates from a man younger than 35 in good health. Some clones in this sample may be carry-over from other donors' samples. This chain uses TRBV28 with TRBJ2-5; TRBD2 might be the D (6 bases). As DNA, the CDR3 is TGTGCCAGCAGTCCTTTACGACTAGTGGGCCTAGAGACCCAGTACTTC. Protein sequence: CASSPLRLVGLETQYF.